This T cell receptor beta chain came from a study of blood T cell repertoires in COVID-19. Study information: Sample material is recorded as cDNA or gDNA derived from T cells, B-cell-depleted T cells, or PBMCs.

Details on this clone: The sample holds other DNA sequences that translate to the same CDR3.

V was pared by 1 base and J by 7 bases, with 4 bases of the junction left unmatched. The CDR3 is 13 amino acids. Germline loops: CDR1 SEHNR, CDR2 FQNEAQ (reference sequence). Those enrolled, adults aged about 18 to 89 years, came from about two dozen US areas. Participant-given clinical history determined each cohort assignment. Assay used: immunoSEQ multiplex PCR; TCRdb lists only in-frame clones, some missing. The sample includes hundreds of thousands of clones, about 85% of them seen just once. Sequences were obtained from PBMCs or T cells enriched from blood (not recorded which). J is TRBJ2-7 and V is TRBV7-9, with 7 nucleotides matching TRBD1. This receptor was identified in a woman aged 18-29 years with acute COVID-19. The DNA for the CDR3 is TGTGCCAGCAGCTTAGTTGTACAGGGGGAGCAGTACTTC. Amino acid sequence: CASSLVVQGEQYF.